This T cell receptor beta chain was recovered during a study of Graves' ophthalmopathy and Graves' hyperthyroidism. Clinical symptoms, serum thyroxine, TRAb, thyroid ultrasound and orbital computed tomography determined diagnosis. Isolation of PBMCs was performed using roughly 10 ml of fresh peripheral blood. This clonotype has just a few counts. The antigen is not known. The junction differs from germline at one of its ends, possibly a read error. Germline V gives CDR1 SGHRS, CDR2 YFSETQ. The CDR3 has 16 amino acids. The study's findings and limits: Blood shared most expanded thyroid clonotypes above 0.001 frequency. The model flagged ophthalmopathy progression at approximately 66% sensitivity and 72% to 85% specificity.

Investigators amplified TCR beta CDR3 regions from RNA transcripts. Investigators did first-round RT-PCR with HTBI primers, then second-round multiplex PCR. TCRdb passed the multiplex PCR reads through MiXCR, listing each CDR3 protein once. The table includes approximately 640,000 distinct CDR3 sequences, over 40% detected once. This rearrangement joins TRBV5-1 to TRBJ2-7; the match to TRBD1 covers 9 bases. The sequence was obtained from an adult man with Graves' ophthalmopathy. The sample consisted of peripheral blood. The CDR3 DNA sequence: TGTGCCAGCAGCCCGGTAACAGGGGGCTTCGGCTACGAGCAGTACTTC. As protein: CASSPVTGGFGYEQYF.